What follows describes a single T cell receptor (beta chain). Its antigen specificity is not known. Given a far larger clone just one base away, this is likely a sequencing read error. This sample stems from a study of regulatory T cells in long-lasting Graves disease listed by TCRdb under 2021. Some background on the complete study: Antithyroid drugs had been taken for less than 3 months by newly diagnosed Graves' disease patients. Persistent Graves' disease patients were compared with newly diagnosed Graves' disease patients by peripheral blood TCR sequencing and RNA sequencing. The study was conducted in China and was registered as a clinical trial. TCR sequencing covered about 13 persistent and 20 or so newly diagnosed Graves' disease patients, about 35 samples in total.

Read against the paper, the sample's time point label means: newly diagnosed GD, antithyroid drugs for less than 3 months. For both TCR sequencing and RNA sequencing, RNA was extracted from PBMCs in TRIzol. The diagnosis of Graves' disease was made according to American Thyroid Association guidelines. Patients for the study were recruited at an endocrinology department in Xi'an, China. Each patient gave around 9.2 milliliters of peripheral blood, collected in an EDTA anticoagulant tube. Ficoll Paque Plus density gradient separation was used to isolate PBMCs, and no additional T cell sorting was done. An Agilent 2100 Bioanalyzer and agarose gel were used to assess RNA quality, and a NanoDrop 2000 was used to measure RNA concentration. Study-level results and caveats: The authors noted that the small sample size was a limitation that may lower accuracy. The study examined only peripheral blood because the primary lesion, thyroid tissue, could not be accessed. Persistent Graves' disease patients showed lower TCR Shannon entropy and fewer highly expanded clones than newly diagnosed patients, suggesting clonal expansion. Only the TCR beta chain was sequenced and analyzed. Persistent patients shared more public clonotypes among themselves (around 2,500) than newly diagnosed patients did (roughly 920).

The library was generated by multiplex PCR. Sequencer: Illumina HiSeq 4000. iRepertoire HTBI primers and Arm-PCR amplification of CDR3 regions were used to construct TCR beta libraries. Before sequencing, the PCR products went through gel purification. Processing in the source paper ran as follows. Gene usage analysis of CDR3 amino acid clonotypes used the 62 TRBV and 12 to 15 TRBJ segments found across samples. Filtered high-quality paired reads were merged into contigs using COPE and FqMerger. BLAST was used to align contigs to IMGT TRBV, TRBD and TRBJ reference genes, and CDR3 was defined according to IMGT. Highly expanded clones were defined as clonotypes with a frequency above 0.1%. Shannon entropy was used to measure repertoire diversity, and the Gini coefficient was used to measure V-J evenness. Public clonotypes were defined as clonotypes shared by more than one individual. The public reads were quality trimmed at Q25 with fastp and then assembled into clones with MiXCR by TCRdb, keeping productive beta chains. Rows merge per CDR3 protein into single entries with the most common DNA and genes. The V and J calls were not made by the authors but by TCRdb's processing. This sample gives more than 300,000 distinct CDR3 sequences in total; under 20% of them show up just once. The ten biggest clones cover about 19% of the sample.

This same sample was also part of a study on T cells in Graves' hyperthyroidism and ophthalmopathy. The second publication reports: Stable Graves' hyperthyroidism was defined as the absence of progression to ophthalmopathy over 18 months of follow-up. Hyperthyroidism patients were aged 18 to 65 years and newly diagnosed, with disease duration of less than 2 months. Any patient with an uncontrolled infection, another autoimmune disease, pregnancy or lactation was excluded. Diagnoses were established on the basis of clinical symptoms, serum thyroxine and TRAb, thyroid ultrasound, and orbital computed tomography. The first round of RT-PCR for the TCR CDR3 was performed with the HTBI primer set and the Qiagen OneStep RT-PCR kit. Blood samples also contained most of the expanded thyroid clonotypes (frequency above 0.001), which suggests that blood repertoires may reflect thyroid immune responses. A 13 V-J signature model separated ophthalmopathy from stable hyperthyroidism, with approximately 86% sensitivity and just under 84% specificity in cross-validation and 80%/75% in testing. During validation, the model predicted progression to ophthalmopathy a median of around 7 months ahead of onset, with more than 60% sensitivity and around 72% specificity. To identify TCR V-J signatures that set the groups apart, the researchers used a discovery cohort of roughly 100 patients, made up of 40 to 45 with Graves' ophthalmopathy and approximately 57 with stable Graves' hyperthyroidism. Prospective prediction of ophthalmopathy was tested in an independent validation cohort consisting of some 19 hyperthyroidism patients and around 16 patients who later progressed to ophthalmopathy. The 100 or so discovery patients were divided at random into training and test sets in a 7:3 ratio. In more than 5 Graves' hyperthyroidism patients, the study also compared T-cell repertoires from thyroid tissue with T-cell repertoires from blood. Following sampling, methimazole starting at 30 mg daily was given to hyperthyroidism patients, and high-dose intravenous methylprednisolone was given to ophthalmopathy patients. A second multiplex PCR round built the libraries, followed by size selection and purification. Sequencing of the libraries was done on an Illumina HiSeq2000 using paired-end 100 bp reads. Raw data were processed with SOAPnuke, discarding reads with adapters, uncalled bases, mean Phred below 15, or no exact constant-primer or identifier match. High-quality paired reads were merged using COPE v1.2.5, and each unique nucleotide sequence was defined as a clonotype. MiTCR v1.1 was used to align the clonotypes against IMGT TRBV, TRBD and TRBJ reference segments. The analysis was restricted to V-J combinations with a frequency above 0.0001, which together covered 99.2% of the repertoires. The TCS score was defined as F50 (clonal expansion) divided by E x V (chaos), with BLOSUM62-based TCRdist calculated between CDR3 peptides within each V-J. Welch's t-statistics and random forest reduced roughly 540 V-J features to around 14, which were used in a naive Bayes classifier (R e1071). No statistical method was used to fix the sample size in advance, and group allocation was not hidden from the investigators. The paper describes TCR Vbeta CDR3 sequencing of 130 to 150 peripheral blood samples, made up of 40 to 45 ophthalmopathy patients, 70 to 75 hyperthyroidism patients and about 17 progressor patients.

This receptor was obtained from a woman aged 18 to 35 with Graves disease. Donor details come from another sample of the same person, matched by shared clones. The material sequenced was peripheral blood mononuclear cells (PBMCs), taken at new diagnosis, from a patient treated with antithyroid drugs.

The DNA sequence reads TGTGCCAGCTCACCACCGGCTAGCGGGAGGAGGAATGAGCAGTACTTC. Its translation is CASSPPASGRRNEQYF. The chain is assembled from TRBV18 and TRBJ2-3; the junction holds 11 bases that match TRBD2. The DNA end lines up better with TRBJ2-7; the J call may be wrong. Its CDR3 holds 16 amino acids, cysteine through phenylalanine. Only the CDR3 DNA is retained, 48 bases long and in frame from the first base. The germline V gene sets CDR1 to KGHSH and CDR2 to LQKENI.